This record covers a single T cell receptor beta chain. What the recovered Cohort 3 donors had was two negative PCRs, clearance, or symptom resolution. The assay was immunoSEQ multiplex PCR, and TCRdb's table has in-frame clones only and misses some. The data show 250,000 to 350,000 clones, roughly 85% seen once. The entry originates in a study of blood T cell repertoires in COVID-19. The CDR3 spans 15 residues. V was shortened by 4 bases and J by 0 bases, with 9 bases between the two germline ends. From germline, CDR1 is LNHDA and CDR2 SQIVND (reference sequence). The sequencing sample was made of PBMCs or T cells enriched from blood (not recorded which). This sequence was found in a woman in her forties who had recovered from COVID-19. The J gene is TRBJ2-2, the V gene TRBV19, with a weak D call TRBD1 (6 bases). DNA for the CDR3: TGTGCCAGTAGTAGACAGGAATCGAACACCGGGGAGCTGTTTTTT. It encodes CASSRQESNTGELFF.